The next 31 T cell receptor beta chains were all read from a single sample in a study of blood T cell repertoires in COVID-19. Using immunoSEQ multiplex PCR, the repertoire was profiled, and TCRdb retains in-frame clones only, with some absent. The table has under 350,000 clones, around 88% seen once. Sequenced: peripheral blood. All receptors derive from a man between 35 and 55 years old with acute or convalescent COVID-19.

This chain joins TRBV10-1 and TRBJ1-2; TRBD1 aligns across 7 bases. Germline V CDR1 and CDR2: WNHNN, SYGVQD (reference sequence). J gave up 4 bases and V 5 bases, and 4 bases lay outside the gene matches. The CDR3 has 13 amino acids. This CDR3 is CASSPGQSYGYTF. Here the CDR3 DNA reads TGCGCCAGCAGTCCGGGACAGAGCTATGGCTACACCTTC.

The V gene is TRBV2, the J gene TRBJ2-7, with D maybe TRBD1 (6 bases). The V gene's germline CDR1 is SNHLY and CDR2 FYNNEI. Trimming removed 6 bases from V and 1 base from J, with 19 bases in between. There are 16 residues in the CDR3. The CDR3 bases are TGTGCCAGCAGAGAGGGGGTGGACAACCTATCCTACGAGCAGTACTTC. Protein product: CASREGVDNLSYEQYF.

The V and J genes are TRBV25-1 and TRBJ1-1; D call uncertain. Trimming cost V 5 bases and J 4 bases, with 11 bases left between them. The CDR3 extends over 13 amino acids. The germline V gene has CDR1 MGHDK and CDR2 SYGVNS. CDR3 region: CASSTQVGTEAFF. The CDR3 DNA is TGTGCCAGCAGTACCCAGGTGGGCACTGAAGCTTTCTTT.

The J gene is TRBJ2-1, the V gene TRBV3-1 (or the pseudogene TRBV3-2), with 10 bases that match TRBD1. This CDR3 is 16 amino acids long. Looked up from germline, CDR1 is LGHDT and CDR2 is YNNKEL (reference sequence). The V gene end was trimmed by 4 bases and the J gene end by 6 bases; junction bases not matched to a gene: 9. CDR3 loop: CASSRGRTGGPNEQFF. CDR3 sequence (DNA): TGTGCCAGCAGCCGAGGGAGGACAGGGGGGCCCAATGAGCAGTTCTTC.

The chain links TRBV12-5 to TRBJ2-2; tentative D call: TRBD1 (6 bases). The germline gives CDR1 LGHNT, CDR2 FRNRAP. V was cut by 6 bases and J by 1 base, with 6 bases left in between. The CDR3 covers 13 residues. As DNA, the CDR3 is TGTGCTAGTGGGACAGGGAACACCGGGGAGCTGTTTTTT. It specifies CASGTGNTGELFF.

The chain combines TRBV3-1 (or the pseudogene TRBV3-2) with TRBJ2-2; 7 nucleotides align to TRBD2. Germline CDR1 reads LGHDT; CDR2 reads YNNKEL (reference sequence). The CDR3 totals 16 residues. Trimming took 1 base from V and 3 from J; bases not matched to a gene: 5. The DNA for the CDR3 is TGTGCCAGCAGCCAAGTTGGGGGGGTTTACACCGGGGAGCTGTTTTTT. Its protein is CASSQVGGVYTGELFF.

The V and J genes are TRBV4-2 and TRBJ2-7; TRBD1 matches 7 bases. This CDR3 has 14 residues. Trimming at V came to 9 bases and at J to 4 bases, leaving 12 bases not matched to a gene. Per germline, CDR1 LGHNA and CDR2 YNFKEQ. The CDR3 bases are TGTGCCAGTTCGAAACCAGGGGGTTCTTACGAGCAGTACTTC. Encoded protein: CASSKPGGSYEQYF.

V gene TRBV10-3 combines with J gene TRBJ1-1; a possible D gene is TRBD1 (5 bases). The CDR3 contains 13 residues. V shed 2 bases and J shed 5 bases, with 9 bases lying between them. Germline CDR1 is ENHRY and CDR2 is SYGVKD. The CDR3 DNA reads as TGTGCCATCAGTGAGCCGGAGGGGACTGAAGCTTTCTTT. It translates to CAISEPEGTEAFF.

The chain has TRBV6-5 and TRBJ1-1; 7 bases agree with TRBD1. Per the germline V gene, CDR1 is MNHEY and CDR2 is SVGAGI. The V segment lost 5 bases and the J segment 1 base; nucleotides outside the gene matches: 7. This CDR3 region has 15 residues. In DNA, the CDR3 is TGTGCCAGCAGTATCAGACAGGGCCAGAACACTGAAGCTTTCTTT. Its protein is CASSIRQGQNTEAFF.

The rearrangement joins TRBV5-4 to TRBJ1-5; D gene ambiguous. The V and J ends lost 1 base and 6 bases respectively, with 8 bases between them. Germline assignment: CDR1 SGHNT and CDR2 YYREEE (reference sequence). The length of the CDR3 is 13 residues. The CDR3 spells CASSLFGGQPQHF. CDR3 DNA: TGTGCCAGCAGCTTGTTCGGAGGTCAGCCCCAGCATTTT.

V is TRBV5-1 and J is TRBJ2-1; TRBD1 matches at 9 bases. Germline V gene sequence: CDR1 SGHRS, CDR2 YFSETQ. The CDR3 consists of 15 residues. With V trimmed by 9 bases and J by 3 bases, 10 bases remained unmatched. The CDR3 is CATQPGTGFYNEQFF. The CDR3 DNA sequence: TGCGCCACCCAACCCGGGACAGGGTTCTACAATGAGCAGTTCTTC.

This sequence joins TRBV7-2 and TRBJ2-3, with TRBD2 matching over 12 bases. V lost 5 bases to trimming and J lost 3 bases; unmatched junction nucleotides: 6. Germline V gives CDR1 SGHTA, CDR2 FQGNSA. The CDR3 spans 16 residues. DNA for the CDR3: TGTGCCAGCAGCCTCCAAACTAGCGGGGGGACAGATACGCAGTATTTT. Residues: CASSLQTSGGTDTQYF.

V usage is TRBV24-1 and J usage is TRBJ2-1, with TRBD2 matching over 9 bases. The V segment lost 6 bases and the J segment 7 bases; nucleotides outside the gene matches: 12. Germline V CDR1 and CDR2: KGHDR, SFDVKD. The CDR3 contains 16 residues. In DNA, the CDR3 is TGTGCCACCAGTCAACCTTCCGGCGGGGGGGCGAATGAGCAGTTCTTC. It is translated as CATSQPSGGGANEQFF.

CDR3 sequence: CASRRQGGNTIYF. The CDR3 region has the DNA TGTGCCAGCAGACGACAGGGGGGAAACACCATATATTTT. The V gene is TRBV3-1 (or the pseudogene TRBV3-2), the J gene TRBJ1-3; TRBD1 matches at 8 bases. In germline, CDR1 is LGHDT, CDR2 YNNKEL (reference sequence). The trim removed 6 bases at V and 4 bases at J, leaving 2 bases unmatched. This CDR3 is built from 13 residues.

The V call is TRBV6-5, the J call TRBJ1-1, with TRBD1 as a possible D gene (5 bases). The CDR3 is 12 residues long. From germline, CDR1 is MNHEY and CDR2 SVGAGI. Between the trimmed V and J ends, which lost 4 bases and 8 bases, there was a span of 11 bases. CDR3 amino acids: CASSLRGGEAFF. The CDR3 nucleotides read TGTGCCAGCAGTTTAAGGGGTGGGGAAGCTTTCTTT.

Worth noting for this clone: The junction shows a germline mismatch at one end, possibly a read error. This rearrangement joins TRBV10-2 to TRBJ1-2; TRBD1 is a possible D gene (6 bases). This CDR3 spans 16 amino acids. Per germline, CDR1 WSHSY and CDR2 SAAADI. This chain's CDR3 is CASGDRFAGFGYGYTF. CDR3 sequence (DNA): TGCGCCAGCGGTGACAGGTTCGCGGGATTTGGCTATGGCTACACCTTC.

The chain combines TRBV19 with TRBJ2-1; 12 nucleotides align to TRBD2. Germline CDR1 LNHDA, CDR2 SQIVND (reference sequence). The V and J ends lost 6 bases and 5 bases, in that order; junction bases with no gene match: 2. This CDR3 comprises 14 residues. The CDR3, as DNA: TGTGCCAGTAGCCTAGCGGGGGGGGACAATGAGCAGTTCTTC. Translating gives CASSLAGGDNEQFF.

The sample holds one count of this clone. V gene TRBV3-1 (or the pseudogene TRBV3-2) combines with J gene TRBJ1-1; D ambiguous. V lost 0 bases and J lost 8, with 16 bases in between. From germline, CDR1 is LGHDT and CDR2 YNNKEL (reference sequence). This CDR3 region has 15 residues. The CDR3 bases are TGTGCCAGCAGCCAAGATGGGCGGGAGTCTCGCGAAGCTTTCTTT. Protein product: CASSQDGRESREAFF.

The chain joins TRBV10-1 to TRBJ2-7; 7 bases are a match to TRBD1. Per the germline V gene, CDR1 is WNHNN and CDR2 is SYGVQD (reference sequence). V was clipped by 6 bases and J by 3 bases; unmatched bases: 5. The CDR3 sequence is 13 residues long. The CDR3 DNA is TGCGCCAGCAGGCGCAACAGGGGCTACGAGCAGTACTTC. Translating gives CASRRNRGYEQYF.

The CDR3 sequence is CASSDARGGDNEQFF. The CDR3 nucleotides are TGTGCCAGCAGTGACGCCCGGGGAGGGGACAATGAGCAGTTCTTC. The chain combines TRBV2 with TRBJ2-1, with 7 bases lining up with TRBD2. CDR3 length: 15 amino acids. Germline CDR1 reads SNHLY; CDR2 reads FYNNEI. Losses at the gene ends were 3 bases for V and 5 bases for J; bases not matched to a gene: 7.

In its sample, this clone was seen a few times. The CDR3 sequence: CASRRDNEAFF. Here the CDR3 DNA reads TGTGCCAGCAGAAGGGACAATGAAGCTTTCTTT. The rearrangement uses TRBV6-5 and TRBJ1-1; D might be TRBD1 (6 bases). CDR1 and CDR2 (germline): MNHEY, SVGAGI. CDR3 size: 11 residues. V was cut by 6 bases and J by 7 bases, with 9 bases left in between.

The CDR3 sequence: CASSYSRQRGETQYF. CDR3 DNA: TGTGCCAGCAGTTACTCGAGACAGAGGGGGGAGACCCAGTACTTC. The chain links TRBV6-5 to TRBJ2-5, with D possibly matching TRBD1 (6 bases). The V end lost 0 bases, the J end lost 5 bases, and 13 bases lay between the germline ends. This CDR3 spans 15 amino acids. Germline-derived CDR1 and CDR2 are MNHEY and SVGAGI.

The rearrangement joins TRBV20-1 to TRBJ1-5, with D perhaps matching TRBD1 (6 bases). Germline V lookup: CDR1 DFQATT, CDR2 SNEGSKA (reference sequence). The CDR3 runs 16 residues. Trimming left V 3 bases short and J 0 bases short, with 15 bases between. The CDR3 spells CSASDLGAFSNQPQHF. The CDR3, as DNA: TGCAGTGCTAGTGATCTGGGGGCTTTTAGCAATCAGCCCCAGCATTTT.

The chain uses TRBV30 and TRBJ1-1, with TRBD1 as a possible D gene (6 bases). This CDR3 contains 13 residues. V lost 4 bases and J lost 9, with 18 bases in between. Germline V gene sequence: CDR1 GTSNPN, CDR2 SVGIG (reference sequence). In DNA form, the CDR3 reads TGTGCCTGGATGGTGACAGGCTCGGGGAAAGCTTTCTTT. Translating it yields CAWMVTGSGKAFF.

The rearrangement joins TRBV19 to TRBJ2-6; D gene ambiguous. The CDR3 loop spans 15 amino acids. The germline V gene has CDR1 LNHDA and CDR2 SQIVND (reference sequence). Trimming removed 4 bases at V and 2 bases at J, with 9 bases between. The CDR3 nucleotides read TGTGCCAGTAGTAGTTTGGAGACTGGGGCCAACGTCCTGACTTTC. Its protein product is CASSSLETGANVLTF.

V and J are TRBV10-3 and TRBJ1-4, with 7 bases fitting TRBD1. With 4 bases clipped from V and 5 bases from J, the junction kept 4 bases outside the gene matches. The CDR3 covers 14 residues. Looked up from germline, CDR1 is ENHRY and CDR2 is SYGVKD. This CDR3 reads CAISGTTGNEKLFF. CDR3 DNA sequence: TGTGCCATCAGTGGGACGACAGGGAATGAAAAACTGTTTTTT.

CDR3 bases: TGTGCCAGCGGCCTAAGAAGGGGACAGGCACCCCTCCACTTT. Its protein is CASGLRRGQAPLHF. The J gene is TRBJ1-6, the V gene TRBV6-5, with TRBD1 identical over 8 bases. CDR3 length: 14 residues. Trimming cost V 8 bases and J 11 bases; bases outside gene matches: 11. The germline V gene has CDR1 MNHEY and CDR2 SVGAGI.

To note about this clone: Within the sample, other DNA sequences also encode this same CDR3. This sequence joins TRBV11-2 and TRBJ1-4, with unresolved D. CDR1 and CDR2 from the germline V gene are SGHAT and FQNNGV. V lost 1 base to trimming and J lost 5 bases, with 8 bases between them. The CDR3 is 14 amino acids. The CDR3 nucleotides read TGTGCCAGCAGCTTAGGAACCGGGAATGAAAAACTGTTTTTT. It translates to CASSLGTGNEKLFF.

The J gene is TRBJ2-7, the V gene TRBV5-1, with D tentatively TRBD1 (6 bases). The CDR3 extends over 14 amino acids. Trimming removed 4 bases at V and 5 bases at J, with 16 bases between. Per the germline V gene, CDR1 is SGHRS and CDR2 is YFSETQ. Here the CDR3 reads CASSPGHTRDEQYF. In DNA form, the CDR3 reads TGCGCCAGCAGCCCGGGACACACAAGGGACGAGCAGTACTTC.

The chain couples TRBV27 to TRBJ1-6; TRBD1 might be the D (6 bases). Germline V lookup: CDR1 MNHEY, CDR2 SMNVEV (reference sequence). This CDR3 comprises 15 residues. Trimming cost V 2 bases and J 1 base, with 6 bases left between them. The CDR3 region is CASSLGTSYNSPLHF. The CDR3 DNA is TGTGCCAGCAGTTTAGGGACATCCTATAATTCACCCCTCCACTTT.

Turning to this clone: Other nucleotide sequences from this sample produce the same CDR3. The genes are TRBV5-5 and TRBJ1-4; TRBD1 aligns across 7 bases. The V gene's germline CDR1 is SGHKS and CDR2 YYEKEE (reference sequence). The CDR3 contains 14 residues. The V gene end was trimmed by 4 bases and the J gene end by 7 bases; junction bases not matched to a gene: 7. In DNA form, the CDR3 reads TGTGCCAGCAGCCTTGGGACAGCCGGTGAAAAACTGTTTTTT. Translation gives CASSLGTAGEKLFF.